The 26 T cell receptor beta chains below were found in one sample sequenced in a study of CD8+CD57+ T cells in acquired aplastic anemia. By flow cytometry, patients selected for sequencing had shown an expansion of CD8+CD57+ cells. The template used for profiling TCR beta VDJ and CDR3 was genomic DNA. TCRdb called the reads again in MiXCR, with one record for every CDR3 protein. The repertoire has around 200,000 distinct CDR3 sequences, 55% to 65% of them found once; the top ten carry roughly three fifths. Sequences were obtained from sorted CD4+, CD8+, or CD8+CD57+ T cells (not recorded which) from PBMCs. The receptors shown here come from a human donor with aplastic anemia.

This clonotype was counted between two and nine times. The chain has TRBV20-1 and TRBJ1-1; possible D gene TRBD1, 5 bases. The V end was cut by 0 bases, the J end by 6 bases, with 11 bases between. Germline V lookup: CDR1 DFQATT, CDR2 SNEGSKA (reference sequence). The CDR3 extends over 13 amino acids. CDR3 region: CSARDEGSSEAFF. Here the CDR3 DNA reads TGCAGTGCTAGAGATGAGGGGAGCTCTGAAGCTTTCTTT.

The CDR3 here is CASSEDRGLAGPLVVSDTQYF. The CDR3, as DNA: TGTGCCAGCAGTGAAGACCGCGGCCTAGCGGGGCCCCTTGTTGTGTCGGATACGCAGTATTTT. This chain joins TRBV6-1 and TRBJ2-3, with 9 bases lining up with TRBD2. Germline trimming cut 1 base from V and 6 bases from J; bases unmatched to any gene: 23. CDR3 length: 21 residues. The V gene's germline CDR1 is MNHNS and CDR2 SASEGT.

The chain recombines TRBV12-3 or TRBV12-4 with TRBJ2-5, with 11 bases lining up with TRBD2. Trimming cost V 6 bases and J 7 bases; bases outside gene matches: 10. This CDR3 is built from 15 residues. The CDR3, as DNA: TGTGCCAGCAGCCGCGAAAATGGACTAGCGGGGACCCAGTACTTC. It codes for CASSRENGLAGTQYF.

This clonotype has a count of ten or more. For the CDR3, the DNA is TGTGCCAGCAGAACCGGGACAGGGGACACAGATACGCAGTATTTT. It specifies CASRTGTGDTDTQYF. J is TRBJ2-3 and V is TRBV6-1; the match to TRBD1 covers 10 bases. Germline lookup yields CDR1 MNHNS and CDR2 SASEGT. The length of the CDR3 is 15 residues. Germline trimming cut 6 bases from V and 2 bases from J; bases unmatched to any gene: 5.

On this clonotype: Here the CDR3 omits its conserved ending phenylalanine or tryptophan, so a read error is the likely source. The DNA is left out, because the CDR3 cannot be placed on it with certainty; the CDR3 is given as TCRdb lists it. V and J are TRBV7-9 and TRBJ1-1. The CDR3 sequence runs 12 residues, both termini included. Germline-derived CDR1 and CDR2 are SEHNR and FQNEAQ (reference sequence). CDR3 residues: CASSFSGTETFS.

This clonotype was detected only once. This rearrangement joins TRBV7-9 to TRBJ1-2; unclear D gene. With 5 bases removed from V and 2 bases from J, the gap between germline ends came to 9 bases. Germline V gene sequence: CDR1 SEHNR, CDR2 FQNEAQ (reference sequence). This CDR3 has 13 amino acids. CDR3 sequence reads: CASSAHSNYGYTF. In DNA, the CDR3 is TGTGCCAGCAGCGCTCATTCGAACTATGGCTACACCTTC.

The CDR3 region has the DNA TGTGCCAGCGGTGTTTTCAGGGCAGACGCCGGGGAGCTGTTTTTT. The encoded protein is CASGVFRADAGELFF. V and J are TRBV6-1 and TRBJ2-2, with a possible D match to TRBD1 (5 bases). The length of the CDR3 is 15 residues. Trimming took off 8 bases at V and 6 bases at J, with 19 bases between the two ends. Germline V gene data show CDR1 as MNHNS and CDR2 as SASEGT.

This clonotype was recorded many times. This sequence joins TRBV11-2 and TRBJ2-4; maybe TRBD1 (6 bases). This CDR3 has 14 amino acids. Germline lookup yields CDR1 SGHAT and CDR2 FQNNGV. V was trimmed by 1 base and J by 5 bases, leaving 9 bases between them. CDR3 in DNA: TGTGCCAGCAGCTTAGCCACAGGGCAAAACATTCAGTACTTC. Amino acid sequence: CASSLATGQNIQYF.

This chain joins TRBV7-8 and TRBJ2-7; weak D call: TRBD2 (5 bases). The CDR3 is 14 residues long. The germline gives CDR1 SGHVS, CDR2 FQNEAQ. V lost 3 bases and J lost 3, with 12 bases in between. The CDR3 loop is CASSLGVPDYEQYF. The CDR3 DNA sequence: TGTGCCAGCAGCTTGGGAGTACCTGACTACGAGCAGTACTTC.

As to this clonotype: The CDR3 does not close with the conserved phenylalanine or tryptophan, likely indicating a read error. V and J are TRBV19 and TRBJ2-1; TRBD2 matches at 9 bases. This CDR3 has 17 residues. In germline, CDR1 is LNHDA, CDR2 SQIVND (reference sequence). The CDR3 DNA reads TGCGCCAGTAGTCCAAAGCTAGCGGGGAGCTCCTACAATGAGCAGTTCGTC. Translating gives CASSPKLAGSSYNEQFV.

The chain joins TRBV19 to TRBJ1-4, with 7 bases that match TRBD1. V was pared by 7 bases and J by 4 bases, with 9 bases of the junction left unmatched. Germline lookup yields CDR1 LNHDA and CDR2 SQIVND (reference sequence). This CDR3 has 15 amino acids. Written as DNA, the CDR3 is TGTGCCAGTAAGGCACCGGGACAGCTTAATGAAAAACTGTTTTTT. Translation gives CASKAPGQLNEKLFF.

The genes are TRBV20-1 and TRBJ2-3; tentative D call: TRBD1 (6 bases). Germline-derived CDR1 and CDR2 are DFQATT and SNEGSKA (reference sequence). The CDR3 length is 15 residues. The V end lost 7 bases, the J end lost 0 bases, and 17 bases lay between the germline ends. CDR3 sequence (DNA): TGCAGTGTAGGGGGACAAATCCTTAGCACAGATACGCAGTATTTT. Its translation: CSVGGQILSTDTQYF.

This clonotype turned up a few times. The rearrangement uses TRBV11-3 and TRBJ2-1; a weak D match, TRBD1 (5 bases). Trimming took 5 bases from V and 6 from J, leaving 17 bases between them. Germline-derived CDR1 and CDR2 are SGHNT and YENEEA. The CDR3 length is 15 residues. The CDR3, as DNA: TGTGCCAGCAGCCCCCAGCCAGGGTTGGGCAATGAGCAGTTCTTC. It encodes CASSPQPGLGNEQFF.

This clonotype was seen at least ten times. The gene calls are TRBV11-2 and TRBJ1-4, with a weak D call TRBD1 (6 bases). The CDR3 has 14 residues. Germline CDR1 is SGHAT and CDR2 is FQNNGV. V lost 5 bases to trimming and J lost 7 bases, with 14 bases between them. DNA for the CDR3: TGTGCCAGCAGCCCTACAGGGTTTCGTGAAAAACTGTTTTTT. This translates into CASSPTGFREKLFF.

In this sample, this clonotype turned up many times. V gene TRBV7-3 combines with J gene TRBJ2-1; the match to TRBD2 covers 15 bases. There are 18 residues in the CDR3. Trimming at V came to 4 bases and at J to 1 base, leaving 5 bases not matched to a gene. From germline, CDR1 is SGHTA and CDR2 FQGTGA. CDR3 protein: CASSSGTSGGPSYNEQFF. DNA of the CDR3: TGTGCCAGCAGCTCCGGGACTAGCGGGGGGCCGTCCTACAATGAGCAGTTCTTC.

Concerning this clonotype itself: A clone one base away is much larger, so this may be a read error. This rearrangement joins TRBV6-1 to TRBJ2-1; D remains unclear. Germline V gene lookup returns CDR1 MNHNS and CDR2 SASEGT. This CDR3 comprises 15 residues. CDR3 nucleotides: TGTGTCAGCAAGGGTAGGCATGGCACCCCAAATGAGCAGTTCTTC. Translating it yields CVSKGRHGTPNEQFF.

This clonotype was observed a handful of times. The V gene is TRBV7-9, the J gene TRBJ2-3, with 11 bases that match TRBD2. Germline loops: CDR1 SEHNR, CDR2 FQNEAQ (reference sequence). The CDR3 is 14 amino acids. V dropped 7 bases and J dropped 1; count of bases not matched to a gene: 1. The CDR3 protein is CASKLAGGTDTQYF. CDR3 DNA: TGTGCCAGCAAACTAGCGGGGGGCACAGATACGCAGTATTTT.

V and J are TRBV19 and TRBJ2-3; the D is unclear. The ends were cut back, 3 bases at V and 6 bases at J, with 13 bases in the middle. This CDR3 comprises 14 residues. Germline CDR1 LNHDA, CDR2 SQIVND (reference sequence). This CDR3 reads CASSIRSPSDTQYF. The CDR3 DNA reads TGTGCCAGTAGTATTAGGTCCCCATCGGATACGCAGTATTTT.

The J gene is TRBJ2-7, the V gene TRBV20-1, with TRBD2 matching 7 bases. The V gene's germline CDR1 is DFQATT and CDR2 SNEGSKA (reference sequence). This CDR3 is built from 14 residues. Trimming removed 6 bases from V and 0 bases from J; junction bases left unmatched: 8. CDR3: CSASGTTISYEQYF. Written as DNA, the CDR3 is TGCAGTGCGAGTGGGACTACCATCTCCTACGAGCAGTACTTC.

V is TRBV7-3 and J is TRBJ2-2; D is unresolved. This CDR3 is 14 amino acids long. With 2 bases removed from V and 5 bases from J, the gap between germline ends came to 9 bases. The germline V gene encodes CDR1 SGHTA and CDR2 FQGTGA. The CDR3 nucleotides are TGTGCCAGCAGCTTAGTTTCGGCGACCGGGGAGCTGTTTTTT. It is translated as CASSLVSATGELFF.

This clonotype was observed at least ten times. This chain uses TRBV7-8 with TRBJ1-2, with a weak D call TRBD1 (6 bases). CDR3 length: 14 amino acids. CDR1 is SGHVS and CDR2 is FQNEAQ in the germline V gene. V shed 1 base and J shed 7 bases, with 13 bases lying between them. CDR3 region: CASSLEAGVGGYTF. The CDR3, as DNA: TGTGCCAGCAGCTTAGAGGCAGGGGTGGGTGGCTACACCTTC. The variable domain in full, completed from reference TRBV7-8 and TRBJ1-2, reads GAGVSQSPRYKVAKRGQDVALRCDPISGHVSLFWYQQALGQGPEFLTYFQNEAQLDKSGLPSDRFFAERPEGSVSTLKIQRTQQEDSAVYLCASSLEAGVGGYTFGSGTRLTVV.

The chain is built from TRBV19 and TRBJ1-2; TRBD1 matches at 7 bases. After removal of 5 bases from V and 11 bases from J, the junction contained 20 bases not matched to a gene. Germline V gene data show CDR1 as LNHDA and CDR2 as SQIVND (reference sequence). The CDR3 runs to 16 residues. The CDR3 DNA is TGTGCCAGTAGTGCCAAATCCAGGGGGACAAAGGGGCCGTACACCTTC. Translated, it gives CASSAKSRGTKGPYTF.

The J gene is TRBJ1-2, the V gene TRBV5-1; unclear D gene. There are 15 residues in the CDR3. CDR1 and CDR2 from the germline V gene are SGHRS and YFSETQ. V was trimmed by 2 bases and J by 2 bases, leaving 13 bases between them. Written as DNA, the CDR3 is TGCGCCAGCAGCTTCGGCCAAAACGCAAACTATGGCTACACCTTC. Its translation is CASSFGQNANYGYTF.

A remark on this clonotype: A single base separates this from a much larger clone, so it may be a read error. The chain links TRBV2 to TRBJ2-3; no reliable D call. With 4 bases removed from V and 3 bases from J, the gap between germline ends came to 11 bases. Germline V gene data show CDR1 as SNHLY and CDR2 as FYNNEI. This CDR3 is built from 14 residues. The CDR3 nucleotides are TGTGCCAGCAGTGCAGCGCTTTTTACAGATACGCAGTATTTT. Protein product: CASSAALFTDTQYF.

This chain uses TRBV12-3 or TRBV12-4 with TRBJ1-1; 7 bases match TRBD1. The CDR3 is made up of 11 amino acids. With 5 bases clipped from V and 6 bases from J, the junction kept 0 bases outside the gene matches. CDR3 nucleotide sequence: TGTGCCAGCAGTCAGGGGGCTGAAGCTTTCTTT. It is translated as CASSQGAEAFF.

V usage is TRBV15 and J usage is TRBJ2-1; D tentatively reads TRBD1 or TRBD2 (5 bases each). The CDR3 runs 16 residues. V lost 1 base, J lost 1 base, and 11 bases lay in between. Germline V lookup: CDR1 LNHNV, CDR2 YYDKDF (reference sequence). CDR3 sequence reads: CATSRVGGGSYNEQFF. DNA of the CDR3: TGTGCCACCAGCAGAGTGGGTGGGGGTTCCTACAATGAGCAGTTCTTC.